Listed below are T cell receptor beta chains from one sample, sequenced in a study of cytomegalovirus exposure and HLA in healthy donors. Measured with immunoSEQ multiplex PCR; TCRdb has only the in-frame clones, and not every one. Altogether 150,000 or so clones are present, around 76% being singletons, with the ten largest covering about 2.1%. The specimen was PBMCs. These receptors originate from a female donor in good health and CMV-seronegative. Each CDR3 is given with its conserved first and last residue. Not all rows give a size; the values are once, few, many and, for expanded clones, a class.

CDR3: CASSPGQNSGNTIYF; V: TRBV7-9; J: TRBJ1-3; size: few; length: 15
CDR3: CAWTRQGGQPQHF; V: TRBV30; J: TRBJ1-5; size: -; length: 13
CDR3: CASSPDWTGQEQYF; V: TRBV7-9; J: TRBJ2-7; size: few; length: 14
CDR3: CAWSVRGNYEKLFF; V: TRBV30; J: TRBJ1-4; size: -; length: 14
CDR3: CASSPRDTGQPQHF; V: TRBV4-1; J: TRBJ1-5; size: -; length: 14
CDR3: CASSMRLAGTSGEANVLTF; V: TRBV19; J: TRBJ2-6; size: -; length: 19
CDR3: CASSFSGGNQPQHF; V: TRBV5-1; J: TRBJ1-5; size: -; length: 14
CDR3: CASSVEGAPYEKLFF; V: TRBV9; J: TRBJ1-4; size: -; length: 15
CDR3: CASSLAAETGATEAFF; V: TRBV5-1; J: TRBJ1-1; size: -; length: 16
CDR3: CASSFGLVVSGNTIYF; V: TRBV5-1; J: TRBJ1-3; size: -; length: 16
CDR3: CAQEAGGLRTDTQYF; V: TRBV7-2; J: TRBJ2-3; size: -; length: 15
CDR3: CASSGQGASSPLHF; V: TRBV25-1; J: TRBJ1-6; size: -; length: 14
CDR3: CASSEYSGYTF; V: TRBV6-1; J: TRBJ1-2; size: -; length: 11
CDR3: CASSRQGLSSGNTIYF; V: TRBV11-2; J: TRBJ1-3; size: -; length: 16
CDR3: CASSLFGEGTGNTIYF; V: TRBV5-1; J: TRBJ1-3; size: -; length: 16
CDR3: CASSLDGVISYEQYF; V: TRBV7-8; J: -; size: few; length: 15
CDR3: CASREGTSGLYEQYF; V: TRBV5-1; J: TRBJ2-7; size: -; length: 15
CDR3: CASSITRGNEQFF; V: TRBV6-1; J: TRBJ2-1; size: -; length: 13
CDR3: CASSRTWDRGYEQYF; V: TRBV14; J: TRBJ2-7; size: -; length: 15
CDR3: CASSVSGTGAFYGYTF; V: TRBV6-6; J: TRBJ1-2; size: -; length: 16
CDR3: CASSTRFRSYNEQFF; V: TRBV7-6; J: TRBJ2-1; size: -; length: 15
CDR3: CASSELAGGQETQYF; V: TRBV6-1; J: TRBJ2-5; size: -; length: 15
CDR3: CATGTGDYNEQFF; V: TRBV10-3; J: TRBJ2-1; size: few; length: 13